The rows below give T cell receptor beta chains drawn from one sample of a study of immune evolution from preneoplasia to lung adenocarcinoma. Repertoires were generated with immunoSEQ multiplex PCR, while TCRdb's copy carries only in-frame clones and drops some. Of under 45,000 clones in the sample, approximately 79% were seen once. Material: FFPE invasive lung adenocarcinoma tissue. The receptors shown here come from a person aged 55-75 years with lung adenocarcinoma. Both conserved end residues are part of each CDR3. The D gene is left open where the match is weak. Not all rows give a size; the values are once, few, many and, for expanded clones, a class.

TRBV25-1	TRBD2	.	TRBJ2-5	CASGTIKVGTQYF	TGTGCCAGCGGGACTATTAAAGTTGGGACCCAGTACTTC
TRBV28	.	.	TRBJ2-1	CASSFDARTIQFF	TGTGCCAGCAGTTTCGACGCCCGCACAATACAGTTCTTC
TRBV28	TRBD1	.	TRBJ2-3	CASRTGGTDTQYF	TGTGCCAGCAGGACAGGGGGCACAGATACGCAGTATTTT
TRBV6-5	.	.	TRBJ2-1	CASTNWGYNEQFF	TGTGCCAGCACTAACTGGGGGTACAATGAGCAGTTCTTC
TRBV11-3	.	once	TRBJ2-1	CASSVYNEQFF	TGTGCCAGCAGCGTCTACAATGAGCAGTTCTTC
TRBV11-1	.	.	TRBJ1-2	CASSLDVDGYTF	TGTGCCAGCAGCTTGGACGTCGATGGCTACACCTTC
TRBV7-8	.	.	TRBJ2-7	CASSLFSYEQYF	TGTGCCAGCAGCTTATTCAGCTACGAGCAGTACTTC
TRBV5-1	.	.	TRBJ2-1	CASSLGASVNNEQFF	TGCGCCAGCAGCTTGGGGGCTAGCGTTAACAATGAGCAGTTCTTC
TRBV9	.	once	TRBJ2-3	CASSVGVSASTDTQYF	TGTGCCAGCAGCGTAGGGGTCTCCGCGAGCACAGATACGCAGTATTTT
TRBV5-1	TRBD2	.	TRBJ2-2	CASSLVLAGSGELFF	TGCGCCAGCAGCTTGGTTCTAGCGGGATCCGGGGAGCTGTTTTTT
TRBV6-6	.	.	TRBJ1-2	CASSYQSNYGYTF	TGTGCCAGCAGTTACCAGAGTAACTATGGCTACACCTTC
TRBV6-1	.	.	TRBJ2-2	CASTKSRLSTGELFF	TGTGCCAGCACCAAATCCCGGTTATCCACCGGGGAGCTGTTTTTT
TRBV7-9	.	few	TRBJ1-3	CASSDRQAGNTIYF	TGTGCCAGCAGTGATCGACAAGCTGGAAACACCATATATTTT
TRBV5-5	.	.	TRBJ1-2	CASSLGETVHGYTF	TGTGCCAGCAGCTTGGGGGAGACAGTTCATGGCTACACCTTC
TRBV6-5	TRBD2	once	TRBJ2-3	CASKTGLASATQYF	TGTGCCAGCAAAACGGGACTAGCGAGCGCTACGCAGTATTTT
TRBV28	TRBD1	few	TRBJ1-5	CASSSPLGQGASQPQHF	TGTGCCAGCAGTTCTCCGCTGGGACAGGGGGCAAGTCAGCCCCAGCATTTT
TRBV6-5	TRBD1	.	TRBJ2-7	CASRQYRGSYEQYF	TGTGCCAGCAGACAATACAGGGGATCCTACGAGCAGTACTTC
TRBV6-5	.	.	TRBJ2-6	CASSSRTEAGANVLTF	TGTGCCAGCAGTTCCCGGACTGAAGCTGGGGCCAACGTCCTGACTTTC
TRBV7-7	TRBD2	.	TRBJ2-1	CASSRSGAISYNEQFF	TGTGCTAGCAGCCGTAGCGGGGCAATCTCCTACAATGAGCAGTTCTTC
TRBV6-6	.	.	TRBJ1-2	CASSWRGLNYGYTF	TGTGCCAGCAGTTGGAGGGGGTTGAACTATGGCTACACCTTC
TRBV5-1	.	.	TRBJ2-1	CASSLDWGSSYNEQFF	TGCGCCAGCAGCTTGGACTGGGGGAGCTCCTACAATGAGCAGTTCTTC
TRBV11-2	TRBD2	.	TRBJ2-1	CASTSRTSASYNEQFF	TGTGCCAGCACTAGTCGGACTAGCGCCTCCTACAATGAGCAGTTCTTC
TRBV7-3	TRBD1	.	TRBJ2-1	CASSLTYDRDRAMIF	TGTGCCAGCAGCTTAACTTATGATCGCGACAGGGCTATGATCTTC
TRBV28	.	.	TRBJ2-7	CASSLPSGISYEQYF	TGTGCCAGCAGTTTACCGTCTGGAATCTCCTACGAGCAGTACTTC
TRBV10-2	TRBD2	.	TRBJ2-2	CASRTSGRAGELFF	TGCGCCAGCAGGACTAGCGGGAGGGCCGGGGAGCTGTTTTTT
TRBV7-9	.	few	TRBJ2-7	CASSLSRYEQYF	TGTGCCAGCAGCCTTTCGCGATACGAGCAGTACTTC
TRBV28	.	once	TRBJ1-4	CASSLSGDRRLFF	TGTGCCAGCAGTTTATCGGGGGATCGGAGACTGTTTTTT
TRBV11-2	TRBD1	.	TRBJ2-7	CASSSIGQASYEQYF	TGTGCCAGCAGCTCTATCGGACAGGCCTCCTACGAGCAGTACTTC
TRBV29-1	TRBD1	.	TRBJ1-2	CSVDRGPYGYTF	TGCAGCGTTGACAGGGGGCCCTATGGCTACACCTTC
TRBV7-2	TRBD1	once	TRBJ2-2	CASSLERFAGGKAGELFF	TGTGCCAGCAGCTTAGAGAGGTTCGCAGGGGGCAAGGCCGGGGAGCTGTTTTTT
TRBV6-1	TRBD1	.	TRBJ2-7	CATRDSQPYEQYF	TGTGCCACCCGGGACAGCCAGCCCTACGAGCAGTACTTC
TRBV5-4	TRBD1	few	TRBJ1-1	CASSSPGQGNTEAFF	TGTGCCAGCAGCTCCCCGGGACAGGGGAACACTGAAGCTTTCTTT
TRBV11-2	.	.	TRBJ1-1	CASSLQGYGEAFF	TGTGCCAGCAGCTTACAGGGTTACGGTGAAGCTTTCTTT
TRBV5-1	.	.	TRBJ2-3	CASSLQGLTTDTQYF	TGCGCCAGCAGCTTGCAGGGGCTCACCACAGATACGCAGTATTTT
TRBV11-2	TRBD1	few	TRBJ2-7	CASSLTRQGLHEQYF	TGTGCCAGCAGCCTAACACGACAGGGTTTGCACGAGCAGTACTTC
TRBV6-1	.	.	TRBJ1-4	CASSDRESEKLFF	TGTGCCAGCAGTGACAGGGAAAGTGAAAAACTGTTTTTT
TRBV19	.	.	TRBJ2-3	CASLGGTALGTDTQYF	TGTGCCAGCCTCGGGGGGACAGCCTTGGGCACAGATACGCAGTATTTT
TRBV23-1	TRBD1	.	TRBJ1-1	CASSHQGQGGTEAFF	TGCGCCAGCAGTCATCAAGGACAGGGTGGAACTGAAGCTTTCTTT
TRBV18	TRBD1	.	TRBJ2-5	CASSEVLDRGQETQYF	TGTGCCAGCTCAGAGGTCCTGGACAGGGGGCAGGAGACCCAGTACTTC
TRBV6-6	.	.	TRBJ2-5	CASSYRGTPRETQYF	TGTGCCAGCAGTTACAGGGGGACCCCTAGGGAGACCCAGTACTTC
TRBV6-5	TRBD1	.	TRBJ1-2	CASSRLTGNGNGYTF	TGTGCCAGCTCCCGCCTGACAGGGAATGGGAATGGCTACACCTTC
TRBV7-8	.	.	TRBJ2-7	CASSLGAYEQYF	TGTGCCAGCAGCTTAGGGGCCTACGAGCAGTACTTC
TRBV28	TRBD1	.	TRBJ1-2	CASSRTGYGYTF	TGTGCCAGCAGTCGGACAGGCTATGGCTACACCTTC